The 20 T cell receptor beta chains presented below share a single source sample, sequenced in a study of regulatory T cells in long-lasting Graves disease. Construction of the TCR beta libraries employed iRepertoire HTBI primers in conjunction with Arm-PCR of CDR3 regions. TCRdb re-derived calls from the multiplex PCR reads in MiXCR, one entry per CDR3 protein. The sample shows 410,000 or so distinct CDR3 sequences, 15% of them seen only once. Time point described: newly diagnosed GD, antithyroid drugs for less than 3 months. From RNA extracted from PBMCs, the TCR library was made. The same specimen was also included in a second study, on T cells in Graves' hyperthyroidism and ophthalmopathy.

Here the sequenced sample was peripheral blood mononuclear cells (PBMCs), taken at new diagnosis, from a patient treated with antithyroid drugs. The receptors here all came from a woman in her 30s with Graves disease.

This clonotype was detected many times. This chain joins TRBV12-3 or TRBV12-4 and TRBJ1-1; D unresolved. The ends were cut back, 6 bases at V and 6 bases at J, with 8 bases in the middle. This CDR3 region has 11 residues. The CDR3 protein is CASSLGSEAFF. In nucleotides, the CDR3 is TGTGCCAGCAGCCTGGGCTCTGAAGCTTTCTTT.

In this sample, this clonotype turned up many times. The chain employs TRBV19 and TRBJ1-5; D is unclear. The CDR3 contains 19 residues. Germline V lookup: CDR1 LNHDA, CDR2 SQIVND (reference sequence). Trimming cost V 3 bases and J 1 base, with 22 bases left between them. The CDR3 spells CASSIASARSVRSNQPQHF. The CDR3, as DNA: TGTGCCAGTAGTATCGCGTCTGCCAGGAGTGTTAGAAGCAATCAGCCCCAGCATTTT.

The table lists this clonotype with a few counts. The rearrangement uses TRBV5-6 and TRBJ2-7, with 8 bases fitting TRBD1. V shed 4 bases and J 4 bases; nucleotides not matched to a gene: 7. CDR1 is SGHDT, CDR2 YYEEEE, per germline. The CDR3 runs to 14 residues. DNA for the CDR3: TGTGCCAGCAGCGCCGGGACAGGTCTATACGAGCAGTACTTC. Translation: CASSAGTGLYEQYF.

The sample holds many counts of this clonotype. The V gene is TRBV11-1, the J gene TRBJ2-2; D is unresolved. This CDR3 contains 15 residues. Trimming removed 2 bases from V and 2 bases from J, with 9 bases in between. CDR1 is SGHAT and CDR2 is FQDESV in the germline V gene (reference sequence). The CDR3 coding sequence is TGTGCCAGCAGCTTATTCGGTGGAAACACCGGGGAGCTGTTTTTT. Translated: CASSLFGGNTGELFF.

A few counts support this clonotype. The V gene is TRBV12-3 or TRBV12-4, the J gene TRBJ2-1; D gene uncertain. The CDR3 runs to 16 residues. V was shortened by 7 bases and J by 7 bases, with 23 bases between the two germline ends. The CDR3 loop is CASILSVGPEGNEQFF. The CDR3 nucleotides read TGTGCCAGCATCCTCTCGGTGGGCCCCGAAGGGAATGAGCAGTTCTTC.

Ten or more counts support this clonotype. The chain employs TRBV20-1 and TRBJ2-7, with TRBD2 as a possible D gene (5 bases). This CDR3 region has 15 residues. Per germline, CDR1 DFQATT and CDR2 SNEGSKA (reference sequence). V shed 0 bases and J shed 5 bases, with 17 bases lying between them. In nucleotides, the CDR3 is TGCAGTGCTAGAGATACTTCAGAGGGCCCTCACGAGCAGTACTTC. Translated: CSARDTSEGPHEQYF.

This rearrangement joins TRBV10-2 to TRBJ2-5; the D is unclear. The CDR3 extends over 13 amino acids. V was shortened by 4 bases and J by 1 base, with 7 bases between the two germline ends. CDR1 and CDR2 (germline): WSHSY, SAAADI. The CDR3 nucleotides are TGCGCCAGCAGTGCCGTCGTCCAAGAGACCCAGTACTTC. Translating gives CASSAVVQETQYF.

This clonotype was counted ten times or more. The gene calls are TRBV27 and TRBJ2-3; D is possibly TRBD2 (6 bases). Germline CDR1 reads MNHEY; CDR2 reads SMNVEV (reference sequence). V was cut by 7 bases and J by 6 bases, with 14 bases left in between. The CDR3 sequence is 13 residues long. DNA of the CDR3: TGTGCCAGCACCGCGGGGCCCGCGGATACGCAGTATTTT. Amino acids: CASTAGPADTQYF.

The chain has TRBV19 and TRBJ2-7, with TRBD1 matching over 10 bases. Germline CDR1 reads LNHDA; CDR2 reads SQIVND (reference sequence). The CDR3 loop spans 14 amino acids. V shed 3 bases, J shed 3 bases, and the junction held 2 bases outside the gene matches. The CDR3 loop reads CASSMRDRGYEQYF. CDR3 sequence (DNA): TGTGCCAGTAGTATGAGGGACAGGGGCTACGAGCAGTACTTC.

This clonotype occurred many times. At one end, the junction sequence differs from germline, possibly due to a read error. This rearrangement joins TRBV3-1 to TRBJ2-7, with D unclear. The CDR3 has 12 amino acids. Germline V gene lookup returns CDR1 LGHDT and CDR2 YNNKEL (reference sequence). The CDR3 loop is CASSQDMKGIHF. The CDR3 nucleotides are TGTGCCAGCAGCCAAGATATGAAGGGTATCCACTTC.

The sample holds a few counts of this clonotype. The gene calls are TRBV20-1 and TRBJ1-2; D gene uncertain. From germline, CDR1 is DFQATT and CDR2 SNEGSKA (reference sequence). Trimming took 5 bases from V and 0 from J, leaving 10 bases between them. The CDR3 spans 13 residues. DNA for the CDR3: TGCAGTGCTCCGCCTCAGGCTAACTATGGCTACACCTTC. Protein sequence: CSAPPQANYGYTF.

The rearrangement links TRBV10-1 to TRBJ2-2, with 8 nucleotides matching TRBD1. After removal of 2 bases from V and 4 bases from J, the junction contained 6 bases not matched to a gene. There are 16 residues in the CDR3. Germline CDR1 reads WNHNN; CDR2 reads SYGVQD (reference sequence). Here the CDR3 DNA reads TGCGCCAGCAGTGAGAGGCAGGGGGCAGTCACCGGGGAGCTGTTTTTT. Protein sequence: CASSERQGAVTGELFF.

This clonotype was seen many times. J is TRBJ1-1 and V is TRBV6-1, with 7 bases fitting TRBD1. Germline assignment: CDR1 MNHNS and CDR2 SASEGT. This CDR3 has 14 amino acids. V lost 6 bases, J lost 2 bases, and 6 bases stayed unmatched. The CDR3 loop is CASSYDRVNTEAFF. The CDR3 DNA reads TGTGCCAGCAGCTACGACAGGGTAAACACTGAAGCTTTCTTT.

This clonotype was counted many times. This chain joins TRBV5-1 and TRBJ2-1; 8 bases agree with TRBD2. CDR1 and CDR2 from the germline V gene are SGHRS and YFSETQ. The CDR3 sequence is 16 residues long. Trimming at V came to 2 bases and at J to 8 bases, leaving 12 bases not matched to a gene. CDR3 loop: CASSFGLQSGGDEQFF. CDR3 nucleotides: TGCGCCAGCAGCTTTGGTTTGCAGTCGGGAGGGGATGAGCAGTTCTTC.

Ten or more counts support this clonotype. The chain joins TRBV10-3 to TRBJ1-1, with D possibly being TRBD1 (5 bases). This CDR3 spans 13 amino acids. The V end was cut by 4 bases, the J end by 5 bases, with 11 bases between. Germline V CDR1 and CDR2: ENHRY, SYGVKD. The CDR3 DNA reads as TGTGCCATCAGTGGAGTTGAGGGGACTGAAGCTTTCTTT. This translates into CAISGVEGTEAFF.

The chain couples TRBV9 to TRBJ2-4, with D maybe TRBD1 (5 bases). Trimming pared 0 bases from V and 0 bases from J, leaving 31 bases between. Germline-derived CDR1 and CDR2 are SGDLS and YYNGEE. This CDR3 comprises 23 residues. This CDR3 is CASSVDQDQRIYQGRLAKNIQYF. The CDR3 DNA reads as TGTGCCAGCAGCGTAGATCAGGATCAGAGGATATACCAGGGAAGGCTAGCCAAAAACATTCAGTACTTC. The entire variable domain, with the rest obtained from reference TRBV9 and TRBJ2-4, is as follows: DSGVTQTPKHLITATGQRVTLRCSPRSGDLSVYWYQQSLDQGLQFLIQYYNGEERAKGNILERFSAQQFPDLHSELNLSSLELGDSALYFCASSVDQDQRIYQGRLAKNIQYFGAGTRLSVL.

V gene TRBV29-1 combines with J gene TRBJ1-2; 12 bases are a match to TRBD1. The J segment lost 6 bases and the V segment lost 5 bases, leaving 7 bases of the junction unmatched. CDR1 is SQVTM, CDR2 ANQGSEA, per germline. This CDR3 has 14 amino acids. DNA of the CDR3: TGCAGCGTTATCCGGGACAGGGGGCACGATGGCTACACCTTC. Translation gives CSVIRDRGHDGYTF.

The chain carries TRBV30 and TRBJ2-6; D remains unclear. V gave up 0 bases and J gave up 1 base, with 4 bases separating them. Germline V gene lookup returns CDR1 GTSNPN and CDR2 SVGIG (reference sequence). CDR3 length: 14 amino acids. DNA for the CDR3: TGTGCCTGGAGTGTACTGTCTGGGGCCAACGTCCTGACTTTC. Translation gives CAWSVLSGANVLTF.

The rearrangement uses TRBV12-3 or TRBV12-4 and TRBJ2-2; D gene ambiguous. The CDR3 runs to 11 residues. The V end was cut by 6 bases, the J end by 9 bases, with 8 bases between. The CDR3 sequence is CASSSRWELFF. CDR3 sequence (DNA): TGTGCCAGCAGCTCGAGGTGGGAGCTGTTTTTT.

This clonotype was seen repeatedly, ten times or more. V usage is TRBV20-1 and J usage is TRBJ2-7; the match to TRBD1 covers 11 bases. This CDR3 has 13 residues. J was trimmed by 6 bases and V by 5 bases; bases with no gene match: 6. Germline CDR1 DFQATT, CDR2 SNEGSKA (reference sequence). The CDR3 region is CSAGRDRGAEQYF. CDR3 nucleotide sequence: TGCAGTGCTGGGCGGGACAGGGGGGCCGAGCAGTACTTC.